Presented here are 20 T cell receptor beta chains from one specimen sequenced in a study of blood T cell repertoires in COVID-19. The assay was immunoSEQ multiplex PCR, and TCRdb's table has in-frame clones only and misses some. The sample shows roughly 140,000 clones, 75% to 90% of them seen only once. Sequencing was done on a sample of peripheral blood. Receptors originate from a man aged 60-69 years with acute or convalescent COVID-19.

The rearrangement links TRBV7-7 to TRBJ2-2, with 7 nucleotides matching TRBD1. This CDR3 is built from 15 residues. Germline CDR1 reads SSHAT; CDR2 reads FNYEAQ (reference sequence). V gave up 3 bases and J gave up 8 bases; unmatched junction bases: 9. The CDR3 is CASSLSETGSGELFF. DNA for the CDR3: TGTGCCAGCAGCTTGTCCGAGACAGGGTCTGGGGAGCTGTTTTTT.

This clone has a handful of counts. The chain employs TRBV6-1 and TRBJ1-6; perhaps TRBD1 as D (6 bases). CDR1 MNHNS and CDR2 SASEGT come from the germline V gene. Trimming shortened V by 1 base and J by 3 bases, and 13 bases separated the two germline ends. The CDR3 has 17 amino acids. CDR3 DNA sequence: TGTGCCAGCAGTGAAGACAGGGAAGTTGACTATAATTCACCCCTCCACTTT. Its protein product is CASSEDREVDYNSPLHF.

V usage is TRBV6-5 and J usage is TRBJ2-1; D remains unclear. The CDR3 covers 12 residues. Germline values: CDR1 MNHEY, CDR2 SVGAGI. V dropped 6 bases and J dropped 6 bases, with 9 bases sitting between them. CDR3 protein: CASRPSGNEQFF. CDR3 sequence (DNA): TGTGCCAGCAGGCCCTCGGGCAATGAGCAGTTCTTC.

V and J are TRBV5-1 and TRBJ1-4; D possibly corresponds to TRBD1 (5 bases). CDR1 and CDR2 (germline): SGHRS, YFSETQ. This CDR3 spans 15 amino acids. The V and J ends lost 4 bases and 8 bases respectively, with 18 bases between them. The CDR3 region has the DNA TGCGCCAGCAGCCCCTTCGGCGGGGGTAGGGAAAAACTGTTTTTT. This sequence encodes CASSPFGGGREKLFF.

This sequence joins TRBV28 and TRBJ2-7; 9 positions agree with TRBD2. This CDR3 comprises 17 residues. Unmatched junction bases numbered 13, after V lost 5 bases and J lost 2 bases. Germline-derived CDR1 and CDR2 are MDHEN and SYDVKM. The CDR3 protein is CASSLRAGGTRTYEQYF. The DNA for the CDR3 is TGTGCCAGCAGTCTTCGGGCGGGAGGGACTCGAACCTACGAGCAGTACTTC. The full variable domain, rest sourced from reference TRBV28 and TRBJ2-7, is DVKVTQSSRYLVKRTGEKVFLECVQDMDHENMFWYRQDPGLGLRLIYFSYDVKMKEKGDIPEGYSVSREKKERFSLILESASTNQTSMYLCASSLRAGGTRTYEQYFGPGTRLTVT.

This clone was seen ten or more times. The chain employs TRBV7-2 and TRBJ2-2, with 7 positions matching TRBD1. CDR1 is SGHTA and CDR2 is FQGNSA in the germline V gene. The CDR3 has 15 residues. The ends lost 5 bases at V and 6 bases at J; junction bases unmatched: 9. This chain's CDR3 is CASSKATGMAGELFF. For the CDR3, the DNA is TGTGCCAGCAGCAAGGCGACAGGGATGGCCGGGGAGCTGTTTTTT.

This chain joins TRBV3-1 (or the pseudogene TRBV3-2) and TRBJ2-5; D might be TRBD1 (5 bases). Looked up from germline, CDR1 is LGHDT and CDR2 is YNNKEL (reference sequence). Between the trimmed V and J ends, which lost 4 bases and 5 bases, there was a span of 17 bases. CDR3 length: 15 residues. This CDR3 is CASSLIGARRETQYF. In DNA, the CDR3 is TGTGCCAGCAGCCTGATAGGGGCCCGTAGGGAGACCCAGTACTTC.

The V and J genes are TRBV6-2 or TRBV6-3 and TRBJ2-5, with 15 positions matching TRBD2. Per the germline V gene, CDR1 is MNHEY and CDR2 is SVGEGT. Trimming took 5 bases from V and 5 from J; bases not matched to a gene: 6. This CDR3 is 16 amino acids long. The CDR3 is CASSGLAGGPEETQYF. The CDR3 DNA reads TGTGCCAGCAGTGGACTAGCGGGGGGGCCTGAGGAGACCCAGTACTTC.

The chain couples TRBV5-4 to TRBJ1-4; maybe TRBD1 (6 bases). V was clipped by 1 base and J by 2 bases, with 12 bases between them. The CDR3 is made up of 16 amino acids. Germline assignment: CDR1 SGHNT and CDR2 YYREEE (reference sequence). CDR3 sequence reads: CASSLLLGGTNEKLFF. DNA for the CDR3: TGTGCCAGCAGCTTGCTACTAGGGGGTACTAATGAAAAACTGTTTTTT.

The rearrangement uses TRBV18 and TRBJ2-1, with a weak D call TRBD1 (6 bases). The germline gives CDR1 KGHSH, CDR2 LQKENI. V lost 2 bases, J lost 4 bases, and 18 bases lay in between. The CDR3 is made up of 17 amino acids. The CDR3 loop reads CASSPRERQVAYNEQFF. The CDR3 nucleotides read TGTGCCAGCTCACCAAGAGAGAGACAGGTAGCGTACAATGAGCAGTTCTTC.

The V call is TRBV18, the J call TRBJ1-5; tentative D call: TRBD1 (6 bases). The V and J ends lost 6 bases and 7 bases respectively, with 13 bases between them. The V gene's germline CDR1 is KGHSH and CDR2 LQKENI. The CDR3 is 13 residues long. Here the CDR3 DNA reads TGTGCCAGCTCCTCCAGGACAGAGCAGCCCCAGCATTTT. Amino acids: CASSSRTEQPQHF.

With respect to this clone: The same CDR3 arises from other DNA sequences in this sample as well. The chain uses TRBV18 and TRBJ2-3, with 10 bases fitting TRBD1. The CDR3 runs 15 residues. Per germline, CDR1 KGHSH and CDR2 LQKENI. With V trimmed by 6 bases and J by 0 bases, 3 bases remained unmatched. CDR3 nucleotide sequence: TGTGCCAGCTCCCCGACAGGGGGCAGCACAGATACGCAGTATTTT. It encodes CASSPTGGSTDTQYF.

The rearrangement uses TRBV5-8 and TRBJ2-7, with TRBD1 identical over 7 bases. Unmatched junction bases numbered 12, after V lost 4 bases and J lost 5 bases. Germline V gene sequence: CDR1 SGHTS, CDR2 YDEGEE. The CDR3 sequence is 15 residues long. The CDR3 region is CASSVRDRVAHEQYF. In DNA form, the CDR3 reads TGTGCCAGCAGCGTCCGAGACAGGGTCGCCCACGAGCAGTACTTC.

J is TRBJ2-7 and V is TRBV6-5, with D tentatively TRBD2 (5 bases). The CDR3 runs to 15 residues. V was trimmed by 3 bases and J by 3 bases, leaving 15 bases between them. The V gene's germline CDR1 is MNHEY and CDR2 SVGAGI. The CDR3 protein is CASSYRSVRGYEQYF. CDR3 DNA: TGTGCCAGCAGTTATCGCTCGGTTCGGGGCTACGAGCAGTACTTC.

The chain combines TRBV10-3 with TRBJ2-7; weak D call: TRBD2 (7 bases). CDR3 length: 14 residues. V was clipped by 8 bases and J by 7 bases, with 21 bases between them. In germline, CDR1 is ENHRY, CDR2 SYGVKD. The CDR3 protein is CAISDKGGPGEQYF. CDR3 nucleotide sequence: TGTGCCATCTCAGATAAGGGGGGGCCCGGTGAGCAGTACTTC.

The genes are TRBV15 and TRBJ1-2, with 10 bases matching TRBD1. Germline CDR1 and CDR2: LNHNV and YYDKDF (reference sequence). The CDR3 is 18 amino acids. J gave up 3 bases and V 1 base, and 11 bases lay outside the gene matches. The CDR3 here is CATSRGFDRGHRDYGYTF. CDR3 coding DNA: TGTGCCACCAGCAGAGGTTTCGACAGGGGGCATCGAGACTATGGCTACACCTTC.

This rearrangement joins TRBV5-4 to TRBJ1-4; 10 bases agree with TRBD1. The germline V gene encodes CDR1 SGHNT and CDR2 YYREEE (reference sequence). This CDR3 comprises 15 residues. The V and J ends lost 4 bases and 4 bases, in that order; junction bases with no gene match: 4. The CDR3 spells CASSPGTGDNEKLFF. CDR3 bases: TGTGCCAGCAGCCCGGGGACAGGGGATAATGAAAAACTGTTTTTT.

This chain joins TRBV18 and TRBJ2-1; 8 bases are shared with TRBD1. CDR3 length equals 14 residues. The J segment lost 8 bases and the V segment lost 2 bases, leaving 5 bases of the junction unmatched. CDR1 and CDR2 (germline): KGHSH, LQKENI. Here the CDR3 DNA reads TGTGCCAGCTCACCAAGGACAGGGAACGATGAGCAGTTCTTC. Translated, it gives CASSPRTGNDEQFF.

The V gene is TRBV7-6, the J gene TRBJ2-7, with 7 nucleotides matching TRBD1. The CDR3 covers 12 residues. Germline CDR1 SGHVS, CDR2 FNYEAQ. The V and J ends lost 5 bases and 3 bases, in that order; junction bases with no gene match: 1. CDR3 sequence: CASSRQGYEQYF. The CDR3 bases are TGTGCCAGCAGCCGACAGGGCTACGAGCAGTACTTC.

This clone was counted a few times. The gene calls are TRBV18 and TRBJ2-4, with 7 positions matching TRBD2. Germline CDR1 reads KGHSH; CDR2 reads LQKENI. V dropped 0 bases and J dropped 8; count of bases not matched to a gene: 4. The CDR3 is 14 amino acids. The CDR3 DNA reads as TGTGCCAGCTCACCACCGGCGGGGAGGGACATTCAGTACTTC. Encoded protein: CASSPPAGRDIQYF.